Detailed here is one TCR beta chain. What it binds is unknown. This specimen belongs to a study of cytomegalovirus exposure and HLA in healthy donors. Study-level information: The roughly 100 million unique TCR beta sequences, from some 170 million T cells, were found by an earlier analysis. The study, taken as a whole, reports: Later, an analysis found that common viral pathogens appeared to be linked with several of the most significant clusters.

The CDR3 consists of 15 residues. The PCR ran on 60 Vbeta and 13 Jbeta primers. Profiled with immunoSEQ multiplex PCR; TCRdb holds only in-frame clones, not every one. The sample lists 130,000 to 150,000 clones, around 86% occurring once. The source of this sequence is a woman aged 25 to 39 in good health and CMV-seronegative. The chain carries TRBV21-1 and TRBJ1-2; no DNA check was done on the table's D call, TRBD1. TRBV21-1 counts as a pseudogene. Sequenced input: PBMCs. The CDR3 sequence: CASSKAGQGKTGYTF. The CDR3 coding sequence is TGTGCCAGCAGCAAAGCTGGACAGGGTAAAACGGGCTACACCTTC.